The clone carrying this T cell receptor beta chain was seen more than once but under ten times. The source of the sample is a study of blood T cell repertoires in COVID-19. Study in general: Collection of acute and convalescent COVID-19 samples took place in the United States, Italy and Spain. PBMCs, B-cell-depleted T cells, or T cells provided the cDNA or gDNA that made up the material.

The V segment lost 0 bases and the J segment 7 bases; nucleotides outside the gene matches: 19. This CDR3 is built from 20 residues. As originally analysed: Reference gene primers were amplified, and this amplification served to estimate nucleated cell counts. Clones were sequenced by immunoSEQ multiplex PCR, and TCRdb holds only the in-frame ones, with some missing. The DNA was the basis for D and trimming; V, J and clone size are from that table. The sample gives 150,000 to 160,000 clones, around 84% of which show up once; under 2% is in the top ten. The chain carries TRBV23-1 and TRBJ2-3, with 10 bases fitting TRBD2. TRBV23-1 is marked as an open reading frame, function uncertain. The sample consisted of peripheral blood. The receptor was derived from a man older than 75 with acute or convalescent COVID-19. Written as DNA, the CDR3 is TGCGCCAGCAGTCAATCCCAGCTAGCGGGGGCCGTCAAGTTCAGGAATACGCAGTATTTT. Protein sequence: CASSQSQLAGAVKFRNTQYF.